One sample yielded the 9 T cell receptor beta chains listed below, sequenced in a study of tumor-infiltrating lymphocytes in primary liver carcinoma. The study extracted blood RNA from unsorted whole blood and also extracted germline DNA. From roughly 500 ng total RNA, TCR beta cDNA was generated with a primer in the constant region. Libraries covering TCR beta were generated through three nested multiplex PCR rounds (using a slightly modified ARM-PCR). Two initial PCR rounds of about 9 cycles each paired TRBV1-TRBV30 forward primers with a C-beta reverse primer. TCRdb reprocessed the multiplex PCR reads with MiXCR, giving one entry per CDR3 protein. This table has some 320,000 distinct CDR3 sequences, about 60% appearing once. Sample: peripheral blood. The receptor source for this set is a man aged 35-49 years with primary liver carcinoma and hepatitis B virus infection.

As concerns this clonotype: Mismatch with germline at one junction end may stem from a read error. The gene calls are TRBV5-4 and TRBJ2-5; perhaps TRBD1 as D (5 bases). Germline CDR1 reads SGHNT; CDR2 reads YYREEE (reference sequence). The CDR3 runs 16 residues. CDR3 sequence reads: CTSSLWGYRFTETQYF. CDR3 in DNA: TGTACCAGCAGCCTATGGGGCTACCGTTTTACCGAGACCCAGTACTTC.

In its sample, this clonotype was seen once. V usage is TRBV10-3 and J usage is TRBJ1-1, with D unresolved. The CDR3 runs 14 residues. CDR1 is ENHRY and CDR2 is SYGVKD in the germline V gene. V dropped 7 bases and J dropped 1 base, with 13 bases sitting between them. CDR3 nucleotide sequence: TGTGCCATCATGACAAAGGAGGGGAACACTGAAGCTTTCTTT. It yields the protein CAIMTKEGNTEAFF.

With respect to this clonotype: The CDR3 does not close with the conserved phenylalanine or tryptophan, likely indicating a read error. The chain carries TRBV30 and TRBJ2-1; D uncertain. The germline V gene encodes CDR1 GTSNPN and CDR2 SVGIG (reference sequence). The CDR3 extends over 13 amino acids. V lost 4 bases and J 10 bases, leaving 17 bases between the germline ends. In nucleotides, the CDR3 is TGTGCCTGGACCGACTCGCAAGACGGGGAGCAGTTCATC. As protein: CAWTDSQDGEQFI.

Points on this clonotype: One base away lies a much larger clone, so this may be a sequencing read error. The rearrangement uses TRBV6-6 and TRBJ1-5, with unresolved D. The CDR3 covers 12 residues. Per the germline V gene, CDR1 is MNHNY and CDR2 is SVGAGI (reference sequence). Trimming shortened V by 6 bases and J by 10 bases, and 13 bases separated the two germline ends. The CDR3 reads CASRKIGNPQHF. As DNA, the CDR3 is TGTGCCAGCAGGAAGATAGGGAACCCCCAGCATTTT.

This clonotype has only a few counts. The chain uses TRBV5-6 and TRBJ1-4; D call uncertain. CDR1 SGHDT and CDR2 YYEEEE come from the germline V gene. The CDR3 totals 18 residues. V dropped 1 base and J dropped 2 bases, with 18 bases sitting between them. In DNA, the CDR3 is TGTGCCAGCAGCTTGCTACAGAAGGCCTTGGGGACTAATGAAAAACTGTTTTTT. Translation gives CASSLLQKALGTNEKLFF.

The CDR3 loop is CAWSEGSNGNQPQHF. The DNA for the CDR3 is TGTGCCTGGAGTGAGGGATCTAATGGGAATCAGCCCCAGCATTTT. The chain combines TRBV30 with TRBJ1-5, with D unresolved. The CDR3 contains 15 residues. The V and J ends lost 1 base and 4 bases respectively, with 14 bases between them. Germline assignment: CDR1 GTSNPN and CDR2 SVGIG (reference sequence).

The chain has TRBV5-1 and TRBJ1-1; no reliable D call. The CDR3 loop spans 17 amino acids. The germline V gene has CDR1 SGHRS and CDR2 YFSETQ. V lost 0 bases, J lost 2 bases, and 17 bases lay in between. CDR3 sequence: CASSLAAGVQSNTEAFF. The DNA of the CDR3 is TGCGCCAGCAGCTTGGCAGCTGGGGTCCAGTCTAACACTGAAGCTTTCTTT.

Of note for this clonotype: Germline and junction disagree at one end, which may indicate a read error. V gene TRBV5-1 combines with J gene TRBJ2-1, with 9 bases fitting TRBD2. The CDR3 totals 15 residues. The germline gives CDR1 SGHRS, CDR2 YFSETQ. The CDR3: CVSSLRLAENNEQFF. The CDR3 DNA reads TGCGTCAGCAGCCTAAGACTAGCGGAAAACAATGAGCAGTTCTTC.

V and J are TRBV11-1 and TRBJ2-1; no reliable D call. Per germline, CDR1 SGHAT and CDR2 FQDESV (reference sequence). The CDR3 sequence is 16 residues long. The CDR3 nucleotides read TGTGGCAGTGCCCGGAACGCCCTGAGCTCCTACAATGAGCAGTTCTTC. Encoded protein: CGSARNALSSYNEQFF.